Sequencing of this TCR beta chain was carried out in a study of spatial heterogeneity in lung cancer. Whole-study findings and limits: Tumors with more nonsynonymous mutations had more expanded intratumoral alpha and beta TCRs.

Noted time point: sample taken at primary tumor resection. TCRdb passed the 5' RACE reads through MiXCR, listing each CDR3 protein once. The table shows some 97,000 distinct CDR3 sequences, with 4.4% occurring only once. This clonotype was observed at least ten times. Its antigen is unidentified. The CDR3 loop spans 14 amino acids. V was shortened by 4 bases and J by 5 bases, with 14 bases between the two germline ends. The source is a male donor with early-stage non-small cell lung cancer. This chain uses TRBV12-3 or TRBV12-4 with TRBJ2-5; a weak D match, TRBD1 (6 bases). The specimen was lung tumor tissue, collected at surgery. The CDR3 region has the DNA TGTGCCAGCAGTTGGCTCGGGACACTGGAGACCCAGTACTTC. Its protein product is CASSWLGTLETQYF.